This T cell receptor beta chain was retrieved from a study of blood T cell repertoires in COVID-19. About the study: Italy, Spain and the United States were the sources of the convalescent and acute COVID-19 samples.

Assay: immunoSEQ multiplex PCR; the TCRdb copy retains only in-frame clones and omits some. The data hold 75,000 or so clones, with roughly four fifths observed a single time. The material sequenced was peripheral blood. This clonotype originated in a man in his sixties with acute or convalescent COVID-19.

The CDR3 DNA reads TGTGCCATCAGCGGGACAGGGAAGAACACTGAAGCTTTCTTT. It is translated as CAISGTGKNTEAFF. The rearrangement links TRBV10-3 to TRBJ1-1, with TRBD1 identical over 9 bases. V lost 6 bases, J lost 1 base, and 3 bases stayed unmatched. Germline V gives CDR1 ENHRY, CDR2 SYGVKD. The CDR3 totals 14 residues.